The clone carrying this T cell receptor beta chain was observed a single time. Its specificity is unknown. Using immunoSEQ multiplex PCR, the repertoire was profiled, and TCRdb retains in-frame clones only, with some absent. The table shows fewer than 200,000 clones, with under 95% occurring only once. V lost 5 bases, J lost 2 bases, and 8 bases stayed unmatched. CDR1 PRHDT and CDR2 FYEKMQ come from the germline V gene (reference sequence). CDR3 length: 15 residues. This entry is derived from a study of cytomegalovirus exposure and HLA in healthy donors. Notes on the study in general: A few of the chains that were CMV-associated were confirmed in vitro to be specific for CMV antigens. Associated with cytomegalovirus, according to the listing, were 150 to 200 TCR beta chains. Most TCR sequences showed up rarely, but some public TCRs showed up in many donors.

The V and J genes are TRBV13 and TRBJ1-2; 7 nucleotides align to TRBD1. The TCR sequence derives from a woman aged 18-29 years in good health and CMV-seropositive. Sequenced input: PBMCs. The CDR3: CASSNRGGQNYGYTF. DNA of the CDR3: TGTGCCAGCAGCAACCGGGGGGGACAGAACTATGGCTACACCTTC.